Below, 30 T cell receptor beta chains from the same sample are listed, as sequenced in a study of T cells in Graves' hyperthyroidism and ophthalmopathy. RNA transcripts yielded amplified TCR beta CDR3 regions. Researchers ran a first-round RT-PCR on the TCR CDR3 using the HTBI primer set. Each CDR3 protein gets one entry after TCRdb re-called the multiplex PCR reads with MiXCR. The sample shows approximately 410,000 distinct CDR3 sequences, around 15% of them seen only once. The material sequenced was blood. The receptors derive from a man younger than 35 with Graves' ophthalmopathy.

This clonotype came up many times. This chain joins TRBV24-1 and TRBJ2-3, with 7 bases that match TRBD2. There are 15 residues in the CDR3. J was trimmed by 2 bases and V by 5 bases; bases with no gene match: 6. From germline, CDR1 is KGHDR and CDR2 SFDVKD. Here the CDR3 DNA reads TGTGCCACCAGTGGTTCTAGCGGCTACACAGATACGCAGTATTTT. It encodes CATSGSSGYTDTQYF.

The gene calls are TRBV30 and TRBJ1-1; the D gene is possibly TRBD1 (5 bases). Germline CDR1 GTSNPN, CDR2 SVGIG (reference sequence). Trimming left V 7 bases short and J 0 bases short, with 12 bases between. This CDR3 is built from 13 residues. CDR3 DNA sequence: TGTGCCTTACGGGGACGCCTGAACACTGAAGCTTTCTTT. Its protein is CALRGRLNTEAFF.

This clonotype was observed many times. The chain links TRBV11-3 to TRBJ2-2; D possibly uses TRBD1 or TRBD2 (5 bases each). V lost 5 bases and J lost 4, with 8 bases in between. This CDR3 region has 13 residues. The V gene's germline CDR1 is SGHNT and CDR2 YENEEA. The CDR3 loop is CASSPRGTGELFF. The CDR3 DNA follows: TGTGCCAGCAGCCCGAGGGGCACCGGGGAGCTGTTTTTT. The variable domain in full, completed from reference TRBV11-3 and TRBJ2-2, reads EAGVVQSPRYKIIEKKQPVAFWCNPISGHNTLYWYLQNLGQGPELLIRYENEEAVDDSQLPKDRFSAERLKGVDSTLKIQPAELGDSAVYLCASSPRGTGELFFGEGSRLTVL.

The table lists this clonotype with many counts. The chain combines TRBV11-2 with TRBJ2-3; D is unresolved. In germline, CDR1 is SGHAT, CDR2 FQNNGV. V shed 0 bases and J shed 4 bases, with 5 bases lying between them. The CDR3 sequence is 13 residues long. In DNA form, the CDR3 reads TGTGCCAGCAGCTTAGATACCCCAGATACGCAGTATTTT. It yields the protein CASSLDTPDTQYF.

In DNA form, the CDR3 reads TGCGCCAGCAGCAGCACAGGCCTTCGCTCCTACAATGAGCAGTTCTTC. Translating gives CASSSTGLRSYNEQFF. The J gene is TRBJ2-1, the V gene TRBV10-1, with a weak D call TRBD1 (5 bases). CDR1 WNHNN and CDR2 SYGVQD come from the germline V gene (reference sequence). The V and J ends lost 6 bases and 0 bases respectively, with 15 bases between them. The CDR3 runs to 16 residues.

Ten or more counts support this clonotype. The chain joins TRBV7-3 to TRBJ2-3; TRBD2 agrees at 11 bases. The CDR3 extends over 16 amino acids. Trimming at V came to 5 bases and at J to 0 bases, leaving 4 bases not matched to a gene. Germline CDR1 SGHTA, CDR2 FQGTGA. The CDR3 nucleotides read TGTGCCAGCAGCCCGGGACTAGCGGCTAGCACAGATACGCAGTATTTT. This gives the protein CASSPGLAASTDTQYF.

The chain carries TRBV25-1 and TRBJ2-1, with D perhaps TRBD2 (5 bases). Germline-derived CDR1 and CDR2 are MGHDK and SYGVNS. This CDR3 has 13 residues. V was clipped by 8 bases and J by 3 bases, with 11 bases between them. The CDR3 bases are TGTGCCAGCTTTGCGGGTAACTACAATGAGCAGTTCTTC. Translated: CASFAGNYNEQFF.

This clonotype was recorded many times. The CDR3 reads CASSQTGVRGNTIYF. CDR3 sequence (DNA): TGTGCCAGCAGCCAGACAGGGGTCCGTGGAAACACCATATATTTT. The chain carries TRBV11-3 and TRBJ1-3, with 8 bases that match TRBD1. V gave up 5 bases and J gave up 3 bases; unmatched junction bases: 6. This CDR3 has 15 amino acids. Looked up from germline, CDR1 is SGHNT and CDR2 is YENEEA.

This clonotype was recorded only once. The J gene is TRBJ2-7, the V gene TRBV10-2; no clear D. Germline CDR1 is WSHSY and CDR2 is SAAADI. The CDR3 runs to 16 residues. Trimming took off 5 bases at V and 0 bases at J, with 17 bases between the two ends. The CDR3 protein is CASSLVSWGSSYEQYF. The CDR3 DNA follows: TGCGCCAGCAGTTTGGTCAGTTGGGGAAGCTCCTACGAGCAGTACTTC.

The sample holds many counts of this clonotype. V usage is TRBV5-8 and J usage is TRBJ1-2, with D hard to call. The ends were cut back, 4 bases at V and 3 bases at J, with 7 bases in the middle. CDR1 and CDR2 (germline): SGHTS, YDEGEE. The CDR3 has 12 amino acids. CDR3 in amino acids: CASSNTDYGYTF. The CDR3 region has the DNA TGTGCCAGCAGCAACACGGACTATGGCTACACCTTC.

CDR3 amino acids: CATSSGGGLFF. As DNA, the CDR3 is TGTGCCACCAGCTCGGGGGGCGGGTTGTTTTTT. The rearrangement uses TRBV15 and TRBJ1-4; tentative D call: TRBD1 (6 bases). Trimming left V 5 bases short and J 15 bases short, with 13 bases between. Per germline, CDR1 LNHNV and CDR2 YYDKDF (reference sequence). This CDR3 region has 11 residues. The variable domain in full, with the rest retrieved from reference TRBV15 and TRBJ1-4, is DAMVIQNPRYQVTQFGKPVTLSCSQTLNHNVMYWYQQKSSQAPKLLFHYYDKDFNNEADTPDNFQSRRPNTSFCFLDIRSPGLGDTAMYLCATSSGGGLFFGSGTQLSVL.

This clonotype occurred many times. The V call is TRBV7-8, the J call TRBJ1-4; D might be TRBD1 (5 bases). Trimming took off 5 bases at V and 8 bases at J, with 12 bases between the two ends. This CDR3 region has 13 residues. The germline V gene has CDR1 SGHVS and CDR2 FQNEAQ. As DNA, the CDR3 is TGTGCCAGCAGCACGAGGACATCCGAAAAACTGTTTTTT. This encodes CASSTRTSEKLFF.

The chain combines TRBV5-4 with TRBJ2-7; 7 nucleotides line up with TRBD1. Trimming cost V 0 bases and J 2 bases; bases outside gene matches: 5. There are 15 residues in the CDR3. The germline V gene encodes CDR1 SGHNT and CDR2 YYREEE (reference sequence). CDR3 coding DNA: TGTGCCAGCAGCTTGGGTGGGACAGCGGCCTACGAGCAGTACTTC. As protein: CASSLGGTAAYEQYF.

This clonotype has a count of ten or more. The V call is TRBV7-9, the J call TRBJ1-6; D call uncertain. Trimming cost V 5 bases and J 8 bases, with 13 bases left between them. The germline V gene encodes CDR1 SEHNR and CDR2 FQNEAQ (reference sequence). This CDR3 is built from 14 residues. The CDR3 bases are TGTGCCAGCAGCAAGGACTTTTGGGATTCACCCCTCCACTTT. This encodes CASSKDFWDSPLHF.

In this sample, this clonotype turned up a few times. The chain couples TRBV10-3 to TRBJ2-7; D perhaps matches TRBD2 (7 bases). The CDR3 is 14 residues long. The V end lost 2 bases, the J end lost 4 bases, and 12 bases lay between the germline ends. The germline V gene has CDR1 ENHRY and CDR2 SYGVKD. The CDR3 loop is CAISEGGGRYEQYF. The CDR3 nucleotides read TGTGCCATCAGTGAGGGGGGGGGGCGGTACGAGCAGTACTTC.

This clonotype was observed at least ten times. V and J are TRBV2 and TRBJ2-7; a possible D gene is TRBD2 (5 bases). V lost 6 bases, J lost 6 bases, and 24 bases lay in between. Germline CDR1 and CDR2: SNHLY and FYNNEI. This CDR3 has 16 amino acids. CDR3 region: CASRRSGGIEASEQYF. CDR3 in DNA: TGTGCCAGCAGACGGAGCGGTGGGATAGAGGCCTCCGAGCAGTACTTC.

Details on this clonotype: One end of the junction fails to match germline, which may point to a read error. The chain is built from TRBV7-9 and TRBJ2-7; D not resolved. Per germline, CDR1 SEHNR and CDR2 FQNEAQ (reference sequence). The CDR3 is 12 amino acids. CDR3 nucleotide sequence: TGTGCCGGCAGCCCCGGGTACGACGAGCAGTACTTC. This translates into CAGSPGYDEQYF.

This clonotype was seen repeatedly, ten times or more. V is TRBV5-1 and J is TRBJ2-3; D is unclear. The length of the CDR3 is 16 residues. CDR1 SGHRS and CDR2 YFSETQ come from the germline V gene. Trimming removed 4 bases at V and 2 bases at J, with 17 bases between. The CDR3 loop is CASSAPRPPHTDTQYF. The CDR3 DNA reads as TGCGCCAGCAGCGCCCCTAGGCCGCCACACACAGATACGCAGTATTTT. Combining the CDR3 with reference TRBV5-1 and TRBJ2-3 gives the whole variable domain KAGVTQTPRYLIKTRGQQVTLSCSPISGHRSVSWYQQTPGQGLQFLFEYFSETQRNKGNFPGRFSGRQFSNSRSEMNVSTLELGDSALYLCASSAPRPPHTDTQYFGPGTRLTVL.

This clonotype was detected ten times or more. The DNA of the CDR3 is TGCGCCAGCAGCGTGATCAGGGGGAGAGCTAACTATGGCTACACCTTC. Translated: CASSVIRGRANYGYTF. The chain uses TRBV5-1 and TRBJ1-2; 7 bases agree with TRBD1. Losses at the gene ends were 4 bases for V and 0 bases for J; bases not matched to a gene: 9. CDR1 SGHRS and CDR2 YFSETQ come from the germline V gene. The CDR3 is 16 residues long.

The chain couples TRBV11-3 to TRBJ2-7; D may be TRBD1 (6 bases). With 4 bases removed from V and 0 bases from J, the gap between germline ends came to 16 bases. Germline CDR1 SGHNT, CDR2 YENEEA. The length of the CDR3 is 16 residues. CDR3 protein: CASSSTGTSTSYEQYF. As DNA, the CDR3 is TGTGCCAGCAGCTCTACCGGGACAAGCACCTCCTACGAGCAGTACTTC.

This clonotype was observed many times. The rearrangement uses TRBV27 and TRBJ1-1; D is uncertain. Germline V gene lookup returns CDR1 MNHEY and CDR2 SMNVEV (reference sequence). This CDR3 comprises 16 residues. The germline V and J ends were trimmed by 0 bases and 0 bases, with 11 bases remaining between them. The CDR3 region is CASSLSPRLMNTEAFF. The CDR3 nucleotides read TGTGCCAGCAGTTTATCGCCGCGCCTCATGAACACTGAAGCTTTCTTT.

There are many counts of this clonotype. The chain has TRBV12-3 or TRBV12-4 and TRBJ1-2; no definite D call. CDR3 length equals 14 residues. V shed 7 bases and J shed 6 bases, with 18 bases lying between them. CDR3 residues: CASIRLGSLDGYTF. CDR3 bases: TGTGCCAGCATTCGACTCGGGAGTCTGGATGGCTACACCTTC.

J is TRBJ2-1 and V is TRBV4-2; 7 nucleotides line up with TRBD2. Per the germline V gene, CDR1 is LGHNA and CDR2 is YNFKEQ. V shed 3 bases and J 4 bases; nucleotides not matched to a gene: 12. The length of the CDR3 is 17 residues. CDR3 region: CASSHLWEGSTYNEQFF. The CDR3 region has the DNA TGTGCCAGCAGCCATCTATGGGAGGGGAGTACTTACAATGAGCAGTTCTTC.

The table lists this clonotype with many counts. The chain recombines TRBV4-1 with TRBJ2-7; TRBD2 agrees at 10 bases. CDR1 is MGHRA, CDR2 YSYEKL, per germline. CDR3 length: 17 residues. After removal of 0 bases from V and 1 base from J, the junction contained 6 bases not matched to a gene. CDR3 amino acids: CASSQDGERGGSYEQYF. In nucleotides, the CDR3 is TGCGCCAGCAGCCAAGATGGGGAGCGGGGGGGATCCTACGAGCAGTACTTC.

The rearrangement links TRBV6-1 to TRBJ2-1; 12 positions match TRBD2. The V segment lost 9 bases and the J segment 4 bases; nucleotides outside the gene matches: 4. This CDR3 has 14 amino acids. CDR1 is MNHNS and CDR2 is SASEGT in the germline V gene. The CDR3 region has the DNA TGTGCCAGTCGGACTAGCGGGGTTTACAATGAGCAGTTCTTC. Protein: CASRTSGVYNEQFF.

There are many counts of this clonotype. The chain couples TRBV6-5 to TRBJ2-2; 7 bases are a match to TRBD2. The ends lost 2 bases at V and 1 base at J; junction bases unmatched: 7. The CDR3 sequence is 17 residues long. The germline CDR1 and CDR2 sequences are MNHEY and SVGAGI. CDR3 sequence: CASSYVSVAGNTGELFF. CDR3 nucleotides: TGTGCCAGCAGTTACGTTTCGGTAGCGGGGAACACCGGGGAGCTGTTTTTT.

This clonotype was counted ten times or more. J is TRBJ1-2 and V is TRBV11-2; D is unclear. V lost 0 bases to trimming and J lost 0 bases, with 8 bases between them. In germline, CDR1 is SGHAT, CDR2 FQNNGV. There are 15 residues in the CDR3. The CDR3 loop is CASSLESGANYGYTF. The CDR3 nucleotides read TGTGCCAGCAGCTTAGAATCAGGTGCTAACTATGGCTACACCTTC.

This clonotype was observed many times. The CDR3 nucleotides read TGTGCCAGCAGCTTCACTGCCCCCTACGAGCAGTACTTC. It encodes CASSFTAPYEQYF. The J gene is TRBJ2-7, the V gene TRBV5-5; no firm D call. CDR3 length: 13 residues. V was shortened by 2 bases and J by 2 bases, with 8 bases between the two germline ends. The germline CDR1 and CDR2 sequences are SGHKS and YYEKEE (reference sequence).

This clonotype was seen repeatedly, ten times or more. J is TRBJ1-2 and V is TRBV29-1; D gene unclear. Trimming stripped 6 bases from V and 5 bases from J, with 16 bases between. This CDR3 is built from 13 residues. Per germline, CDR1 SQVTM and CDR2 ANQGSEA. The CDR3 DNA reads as TGCAGCGTCGACGTGGAAGGGCCATATGGCTACACCTTC. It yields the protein CSVDVEGPYGYTF.

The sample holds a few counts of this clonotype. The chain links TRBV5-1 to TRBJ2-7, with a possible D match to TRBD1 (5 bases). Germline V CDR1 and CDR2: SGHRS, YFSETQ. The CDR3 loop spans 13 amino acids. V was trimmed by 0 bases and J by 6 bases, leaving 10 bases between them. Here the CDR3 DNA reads TGCGCCAGCAGCTTGGTTGCAGGGCCCGAGCAGTACTTC. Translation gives CASSLVAGPEQYF.